The following is a T cell receptor (beta chain) sequence with its context. Its antigen is unidentified. This sample is drawn from a study of CD4 T cells in relation to SARS-CoV-2 and coronaviruses. After removal of 3 bases from V and 4 bases from J, the junction contained 7 bases not matched to a gene. Germline V gene data show CDR1 as LNHDA and CDR2 as SQIVND (reference sequence). The CDR3 has 16 residues. This table comes from immunoSEQ multiplex PCR, and its TCRdb copy is limited to in-frame clones, with some not included. The sample holds some 69,000 clones; approximately 94% are singletons and the top ten take approximately 0.15%. Unexposed donor CD4+ T cells date from 2011-2018, before the COVID-19 pandemic. Findings and caveats of the study: Culture-expanded clones reflect memory recall rather than primary priming during culture.

The V call is TRBV19, the J call TRBJ2-3, with TRBD1 matching over 10 bases. This clonotype was obtained from a human donor in good health. Sequencing input: naive CD4+ T cells from PBMCs. Subset given: naive CD4+ T cells isolated by negative enrichment. CDR3 bases: TGTGCCAGTAGTATCGGACAGGGGGTAAGGTCAGATACGCAGTATTTT. Amino acids: CASSIGQGVRSDTQYF.